A single T cell receptor beta chain is shown here with its context. Its antigen remains unknown. The data are from a study of T cell responses to AZD1222 COVID-19 vaccine. Study-wide points: It should be noted that donors were predominantly white British and more often female, and clonal diversity was possibly underestimated. Researchers took repertoire samples only after the peak T cell response had come. Along spike, vaccine-associated CD4 TCRs were found throughout, with dominance at 160-218 and 743-854. Unmutated variant regions are reportedly targeted by nearly half of spike-specific TCRs.

The V end lost 4 bases, the J end lost 2 bases, and 13 bases lay between the germline ends. Germline V lookup: CDR1 SGHKS, CDR2 YYEKEE (reference sequence). This CDR3 is 15 amino acids long. Generated by immunoSEQ multiplex PCR, the TCRdb table keeps only in-frame clones and is missing some. The sample comprises 90,000 to 150,000 clones, about 87% of which are singletons, and around 8.6% rests with the top ten. This clonotype was obtained from an adult in good health. This specimen consisted of peripheral blood, obtained on day 0 of AZD1222 vaccination. The gene calls are TRBV5-5 and TRBJ2-1; D uncertain. The CDR3 coding sequence is TGTGCCAGCAGCGCCCTGCCCGGCCCCTACAATGAGCAGTTCTTC. Protein sequence: CASSALPGPYNEQFF.